Listed here are 4 T cell receptor beta chains from one sample, sequenced in a study of blood T cell repertoires in COVID-19. The table came from immunoSEQ multiplex PCR; TCRdb's copy has only in-frame clones and leaves some out. In the table there are around 200,000 clones, 80% to 90% of which are singletons. Material for sequencing was PBMCs or T cells enriched from blood (not recorded which). These receptors all come from a man between 18 and 29 years old with acute COVID-19.

The V gene is TRBV10-3, the J gene TRBJ2-1, with 8 bases matching TRBD2. The CDR3 contains 16 residues. V lost 2 bases to trimming and J lost 3 bases; unmatched junction nucleotides: 6. Germline V gene sequence: CDR1 ENHRY, CDR2 SYGVKD. For the CDR3, the DNA is TGTGCCATCAGTGAGGGGCAAGCGGGAGACTACAATGAGCAGTTCTTC. Translating it yields CAISEGQAGDYNEQFF.

This clone was detected only once. The chain combines TRBV7-9 with TRBJ2-7; TRBD2 matches 8 bases. CDR1 and CDR2 from the germline V gene are SEHNR and FQNEAQ (reference sequence). CDR3 size: 17 residues. V shed 5 bases and J 3 bases; nucleotides not matched to a gene: 15. CDR3 in DNA: TGTGCCAGCAGCCCCATGAGCGGGAGCGCACCAGGCTACGAGCAGTACTTC. Translation: CASSPMSGSAPGYEQYF.

This rearrangement joins TRBV3-1 (or the pseudogene TRBV3-2) to TRBJ2-1; D remains unclear. CDR3 length equals 19 residues. Trimming removed 2 bases at V and 0 bases at J, with 20 bases between. Germline CDR1 is LGHDT and CDR2 is YNNKEL (reference sequence). The CDR3 DNA reads TGTGCCAGCAGCCAATCGCCTTACCTAGTCGAGAGCTCCTACAATGAGCAGTTCTTC. Translated, it gives CASSQSPYLVESSYNEQFF.

The chain is built from TRBV28 and TRBJ2-1, with D unresolved. From germline, CDR1 is MDHEN and CDR2 SYDVKM. The germline V and J ends were trimmed by 3 bases and 10 bases, with 7 bases remaining between them. The CDR3 is 11 residues long. CDR3 protein: CASSFPGEQFF. CDR3 nucleotide sequence: TGTGCCAGCAGTTTCCCCGGGGAGCAGTTCTTC. Combining the CDR3 with reference TRBV28 and TRBJ2-1 gives the whole variable domain DVKVTQSSRYLVKRTGEKVFLECVQDMDHENMFWYRQDPGLGLRLIYFSYDVKMKEKGDIPEGYSVSREKKERFSLILESASTNQTSMYLCASSFPGEQFFGPGTRLTVL.